These 18 T cell receptor beta chains were sequenced from one sample in a study of T cells after yellow fever vaccination. TCRdb reprocessed the 5' RACE reads via MiXCR and lists one record per CDR3 protein. The repertoire holds about 260,000 distinct CDR3 sequences, with about 3.7% as singletons. Here the sequenced sample was PBMCs, taken 15 days after the yellow fever booster vaccination. The receptors originated from a man between 18 and 29 years old who received the YFV17D yellow fever vaccine.

This clonotype was observed many times. The chain recombines TRBV5-1 with TRBJ1-1; D not certain. Between the trimmed V and J ends, which lost 4 bases and 4 bases, there was a span of 17 bases. CDR3 length equals 15 residues. CDR1 and CDR2 (germline): SGHRS, YFSETQ. The CDR3 loop is CASSPSALLGTEAFF. In nucleotides, the CDR3 is TGCGCCAGCAGCCCCTCCGCCCTCCTGGGCACTGAAGCTTTCTTT.

This clonotype was counted at least ten times. The V call is TRBV4-3, the J call TRBJ2-3, with 11 bases aligning to TRBD2. CDR3 length: 16 residues. Germline V gene lookup returns CDR1 LGHNA and CDR2 YSLEER. The J segment lost 5 bases and the V segment lost 1 base, leaving 5 bases of the junction unmatched. CDR3 loop: CASSQGGTSGGDTQYF. The CDR3 coding sequence is TGCGCCAGCAGCCAAGGGGGAACTAGCGGGGGAGATACGCAGTATTTT.

This clonotype was counted many times. The chain employs TRBV12-3 or TRBV12-4 and TRBJ1-6; 7 bases map to TRBD1. CDR3 length: 14 residues. V was clipped by 8 bases and J by 11 bases; unmatched bases: 12. As DNA, the CDR3 is TGTGCCAGCGGCCTACGGCAGGGGGGGACACCCCTCCACTTT. It translates to CASGLRQGGTPLHF.

This clonotype was observed at least ten times. The chain uses TRBV5-1 and TRBJ2-5; D uncertain. The length of the CDR3 is 13 residues. V was cut by 3 bases and J by 3 bases, with 9 bases left in between. CDR1 is SGHRS, CDR2 YFSETQ, per germline. The CDR3 nucleotides are TGCGCCAGCAGCTCGGGTAGGGAAGAGACCCAGTACTTC. This codes for CASSSGREETQYF.

This clonotype has at least ten counts. The V call is TRBV5-1, the J call TRBJ2-3, with TRBD2 as a possible D gene (6 bases). V was clipped by 0 bases and J by 3 bases, with 11 bases between them. Germline values: CDR1 SGHRS, CDR2 YFSETQ. CDR3 size: 15 residues. CDR3 in amino acids: CASSLAGDLTDTQYF. DNA of the CDR3: TGCGCCAGCAGCTTGGCTGGGGACTTAACAGATACGCAGTATTTT. Looking up the rest from reference TRBV5-1 and TRBJ2-3 gives the full variable domain: KAGVTQTPRYLIKTRGQQVTLSCSPISGHRSVSWYQQTPGQGLQFLFEYFSETQRNKGNFPGRFSGRQFSNSRSEMNVSTLELGDSALYLCASSLAGDLTDTQYFGPGTRLTVL.

This clonotype was recorded many times. The genes are TRBV19 and TRBJ2-1; D possibly matches TRBD1 or TRBD2 (6 bases each). Per germline, CDR1 LNHDA and CDR2 SQIVND (reference sequence). This CDR3 is built from 15 residues. The V end lost 8 bases, the J end lost 4 bases, and 18 bases lay between the germline ends. CDR3 DNA sequence: TGTGCCAGTGACCGCGGGACAACGAATTACAATGAGCAGTTCTTC. Its protein product is CASDRGTTNYNEQFF.

In its sample, this clonotype was seen many times. V and J are TRBV6-5 and TRBJ1-1; D remains ambiguous. There are 15 residues in the CDR3. Trimming removed 2 bases from V and 6 bases from J, with 16 bases in between. Germline CDR1 and CDR2: MNHEY and SVGAGI. CDR3: CASSYGDITGAEAFF. The CDR3 nucleotides are TGTGCCAGCAGTTACGGAGACATTACGGGCGCTGAAGCTTTCTTT.

At least ten counts were recorded for this clonotype. The chain uses TRBV4-3 and TRBJ2-1; a weak D match, TRBD2 (5 bases). Deletions cut 0 bases from V and 7 bases from J, with 10 bases between. This CDR3 is built from 14 residues. From germline, CDR1 is LGHNA and CDR2 YSLEER. The CDR3, as DNA: TGCGCCAGCAGCCAAGAGAGGCCGGGAAATGAGCAGTTCTTC. It codes for CASSQERPGNEQFF.

This clonotype was detected ten times or more. The J gene is TRBJ2-1, the V gene TRBV18, with a weak D call TRBD2 (6 bases). The CDR3 is made up of 13 amino acids. V was cut by 6 bases and J by 9 bases, with 15 bases left in between. Germline V CDR1 and CDR2: KGHSH, LQKENI. CDR3 bases: TGTGCCAGCTCTGCTGGAGGGGCTCGTGAGCAGTTCTTC. Protein sequence: CASSAGGAREQFF.

This clonotype was observed at least ten times. The chain employs TRBV20-1 and TRBJ2-2; perhaps TRBD2 as D (6 bases). The ends were cut back, 3 bases at V and 6 bases at J, with 11 bases in the middle. Germline loops: CDR1 DFQATT, CDR2 SNEGSKA (reference sequence). This CDR3 spans 13 amino acids. CDR3: CSARVRGAGELFF. CDR3 coding DNA: TGCAGTGCTAGGGTGCGGGGAGCCGGGGAGCTGTTTTTT.

This clonotype has at least ten counts. The chain combines TRBV7-2 with TRBJ1-1, with D unresolved. Trimming took 2 bases from V and 10 from J, leaving 20 bases between them. Germline CDR1 and CDR2: SGHTA and FQGNSA. The CDR3 is made up of 15 amino acids. CDR3 sequence reads: CASSLSRTSWVRAFF. CDR3 DNA sequence: TGTGCCAGCAGCTTATCGCGTACTTCCTGGGTCCGAGCTTTCTTT.

This clonotype showed up many times. The chain is built from TRBV14 and TRBJ1-4; 7 bases are a match to TRBD1. J gave up 9 bases and V 4 bases, and 8 bases lay outside the gene matches. In germline, CDR1 is SGHDN, CDR2 FVKESK. The CDR3 covers 14 residues. The CDR3 loop is CASSLRDRQQKLFF. As DNA, the CDR3 is TGTGCCAGCAGCCTCCGGGACAGACAACAAAAACTGTTTTTT.

The chain employs TRBV4-1 and TRBJ2-7; TRBD1 matches at 7 bases. The CDR3 loop spans 14 amino acids. Per germline, CDR1 MGHRA and CDR2 YSYEKL. Germline trimming cut 1 base from V and 0 bases from J; bases unmatched to any gene: 0. The CDR3 is CASSQGQGSYEQYF. DNA for the CDR3: TGCGCCAGCAGCCAAGGACAGGGCTCCTACGAGCAGTACTTC.

This clonotype was recorded at least ten times. The genes are TRBV30 and TRBJ2-7, with D possibly matching TRBD2 (6 bases). This CDR3 comprises 13 residues. Germline V CDR1 and CDR2: GTSNPN, SVGIG (reference sequence). Between the trimmed V and J ends, which lost 1 base and 2 bases, there was a span of 9 bases. CDR3 DNA: TGTGCCTGGAGTGGGGACTCTCCCTACGAGCAGTACTTC. This gives the protein CAWSGDSPYEQYF.

V and J are TRBV18 and TRBJ2-7; 8 nucleotides agree with TRBD1. V lost 6 bases and J lost 7; bases outside the gene matches: 5. CDR1 is KGHSH, CDR2 LQKENI, per germline. This CDR3 has 12 amino acids. CDR3 sequence reads: CASSADRVEQYV. The CDR3 bases are TGTGCCAGCTCGGCGGACAGGGTGGAGCAGTACGTC.

This clonotype was seen many times. This chain connects TRBV29-1 to TRBJ2-3; D is unclear. Germline V gives CDR1 SQVTM, CDR2 ANQGSEA. Trimming shortened V by 4 bases and J by 7 bases, and 12 bases separated the two germline ends. This CDR3 contains 12 residues. The CDR3 loop is CSVGGLSNTQYF. CDR3 nucleotide sequence: TGCAGCGTTGGCGGCCTCTCGAATACGCAGTATTTT.

At least ten counts were recorded for this clonotype. DNA for the CDR3: TGTGCCAGCCCCGACACCGCACATCTTGAAGCTTTCTTT. Its protein is CASPDTAHLEAFF. The chain has TRBV2 and TRBJ1-1; D is ambiguous. V was pared by 8 bases and J by 7 bases, with 17 bases between. The length of the CDR3 is 13 residues. Germline CDR1 is SNHLY and CDR2 is FYNNEI. Looking up the rest from reference TRBV2 and TRBJ1-1 gives the full variable domain: EPEVTQTPSHQVTQMGQEVILRCVPISNHLYFYWYRQILGQKVEFLVSFYNNEISEKSEIFDDQFSVERPDGSNFTLKIRSTKLEDSAMYFCASPDTAHLEAFFGQGTRLTVV.

On this clonotype itself: One base away lies a much larger clone, so this may be a sequencing read error. The chain recombines TRBV7-2 with TRBJ2-1, with 9 positions matching TRBD2. Germline lookup yields CDR1 SGHTA and CDR2 FQGNSA. The CDR3 spans 16 residues. After removal of 2 bases from V and 9 bases from J, the junction contained 11 bases not matched to a gene. CDR3 sequence reads: CASSLWSGGPTCEQFF. Written as DNA, the CDR3 is TGTGCCAGCAGCTTATGGAGCGGGGGGCCTACCTGTGAGCAGTTCTTC.